This T cell receptor beta chain was captured by sequencing in a study of cytomegalovirus exposure and HLA in healthy donors. Notes on the study in general: Among donors in an Asian-associated ancestry cluster, a later analysis reportedly found fewer N-insertions than the roughly 650-donor mean.

Note on this clone: What it binds is unknown.

PCR amplification relied on 60 Vbeta primers (plus 13 Jbeta primers). Profiled with immunoSEQ multiplex PCR; TCRdb holds only in-frame clones, not every one. This sample has 150,000 to 200,000 clones, with around 76% found just once. What was sequenced was PBMCs. The receptor comes from a woman aged 35 to 49 in good health and CMV-seronegative.

DNA of the CDR3: TGTGCCAGCAGACAGGCAGGGGGCTGGGGCTACACCTTC. Its protein is CASRQAGGWGYTF. The chain links TRBV7-9 to TRBJ1-2; 8 nucleotides align to TRBD1. Per the germline V gene, CDR1 is SEHNR and CDR2 is FQNEAQ (reference sequence). V gave up 6 bases and J gave up 8 bases; unmatched junction bases: 8. This CDR3 is 13 amino acids long.